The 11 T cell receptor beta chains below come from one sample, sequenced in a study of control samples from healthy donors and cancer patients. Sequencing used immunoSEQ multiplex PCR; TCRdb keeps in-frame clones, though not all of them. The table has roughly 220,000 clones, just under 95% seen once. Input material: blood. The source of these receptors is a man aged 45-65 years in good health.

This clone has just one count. CDR3 DNA sequence: TGTGCCAGCTCACCGAGGACCGGGTCACCGGAGACCCAGTACTTC. Translated: CASSPRTGSPETQYF. The V and J genes are TRBV18 and TRBJ2-5; D uncertain. CDR1 KGHSH and CDR2 LQKENI come from the germline V gene. Trimming cost V 3 bases and J 5 bases, with 16 bases left between them. The CDR3 has 15 amino acids.

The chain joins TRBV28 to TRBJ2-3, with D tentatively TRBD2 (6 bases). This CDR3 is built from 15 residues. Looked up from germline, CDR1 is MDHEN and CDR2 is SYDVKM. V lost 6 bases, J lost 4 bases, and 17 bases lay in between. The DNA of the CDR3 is TGTGCCAGCAGCAGCCCGGGGGTGGAACCAGATACGCAGTATTTT. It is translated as CASSSPGVEPDTQYF. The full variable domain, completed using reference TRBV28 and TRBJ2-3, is DVKVTQSSRYLVKRTGEKVFLECVQDMDHENMFWYRQDPGLGLRLIYFSYDVKMKEKGDIPEGYSVSREKKERFSLILESASTNQTSMYLCASSSPGVEPDTQYFGPGTRLTVL.

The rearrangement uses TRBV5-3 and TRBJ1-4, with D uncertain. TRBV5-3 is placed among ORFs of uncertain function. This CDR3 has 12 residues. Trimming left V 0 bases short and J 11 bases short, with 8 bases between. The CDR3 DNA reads TGTGCCAGAAGCTTGGACCTCCGGAAACTGTTTTTT. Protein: CARSLDLRKLFF.

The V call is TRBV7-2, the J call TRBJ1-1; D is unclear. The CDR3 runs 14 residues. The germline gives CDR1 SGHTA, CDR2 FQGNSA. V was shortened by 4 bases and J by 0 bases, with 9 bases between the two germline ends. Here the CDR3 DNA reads TGTGCCAGCAGCTCTGGACTCCTGAACACTGAAGCTTTCTTT. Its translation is CASSSGLLNTEAFF. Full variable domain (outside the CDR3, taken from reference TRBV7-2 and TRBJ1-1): GAGVSQSPSNKVTEKGKDVELRCDPISGHTALYWYRQSLGQGLEFLIYFQGNSAPDKSGLPSDRFSAERTGGSVSTLTIQRTQQEDSAVYLCASSSGLLNTEAFFGQGTRLTVV.

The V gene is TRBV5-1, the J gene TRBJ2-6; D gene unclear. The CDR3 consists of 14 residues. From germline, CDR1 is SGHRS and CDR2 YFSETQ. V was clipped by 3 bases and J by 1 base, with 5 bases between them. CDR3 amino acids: CASSSQSGANVLTF. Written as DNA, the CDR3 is TGCGCCAGCAGCTCGCAATCTGGGGCCAACGTCCTGACTTTC. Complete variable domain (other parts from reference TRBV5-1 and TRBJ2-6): KAGVTQTPRYLIKTRGQQVTLSCSPISGHRSVSWYQQTPGQGLQFLFEYFSETQRNKGNFPGRFSGRQFSNSRSEMNVSTLELGDSALYLCASSSQSGANVLTFGAGSRLTVL.

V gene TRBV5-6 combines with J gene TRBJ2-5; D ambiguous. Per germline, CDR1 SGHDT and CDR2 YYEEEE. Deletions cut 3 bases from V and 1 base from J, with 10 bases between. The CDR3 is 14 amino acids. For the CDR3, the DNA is TGTGCCAGCAGCTCCGCAGCATCCCAAGAGACCCAGTACTTC. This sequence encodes CASSSAASQETQYF.

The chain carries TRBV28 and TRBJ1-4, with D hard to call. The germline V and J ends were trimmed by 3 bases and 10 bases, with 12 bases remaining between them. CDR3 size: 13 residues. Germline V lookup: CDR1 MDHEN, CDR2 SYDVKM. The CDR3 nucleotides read TGTGCCAGCAGTTTCCAGGTTTACGGAAAACTGTTTTTT. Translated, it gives CASSFQVYGKLFF.

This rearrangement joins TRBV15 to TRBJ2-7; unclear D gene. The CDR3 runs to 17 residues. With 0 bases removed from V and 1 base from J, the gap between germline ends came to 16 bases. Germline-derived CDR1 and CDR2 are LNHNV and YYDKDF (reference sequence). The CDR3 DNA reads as TGTGCCACCAGCAGAGATCACCCCCCCCCTAGGTCCTACGAGCAGTACGTC. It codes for CATSRDHPPPRSYEQYV.

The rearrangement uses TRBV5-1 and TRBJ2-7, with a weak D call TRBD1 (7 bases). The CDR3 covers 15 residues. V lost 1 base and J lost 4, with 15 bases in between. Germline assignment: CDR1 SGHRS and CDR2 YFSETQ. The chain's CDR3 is CASSLFQGGQYEQYF. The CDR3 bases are TGCGCCAGCAGCTTGTTTCAGGGGGGCCAGTACGAGCAGTACTTC.

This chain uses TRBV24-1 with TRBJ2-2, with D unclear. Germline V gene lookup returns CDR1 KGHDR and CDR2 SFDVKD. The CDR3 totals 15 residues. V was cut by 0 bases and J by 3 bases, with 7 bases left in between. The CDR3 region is CATSDLQVDTGELFF. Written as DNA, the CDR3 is TGTGCCACCAGTGATTTGCAGGTAGACACCGGGGAGCTGTTTTTT.

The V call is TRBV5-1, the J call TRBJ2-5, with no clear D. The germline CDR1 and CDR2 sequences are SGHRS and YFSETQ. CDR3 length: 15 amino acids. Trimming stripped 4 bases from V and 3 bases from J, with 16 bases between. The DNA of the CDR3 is TGCGCCAGCAGCCGCGGCGGCAATCGGGAAGAGACCCAGTACTTC. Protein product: CASSRGGNREETQYF. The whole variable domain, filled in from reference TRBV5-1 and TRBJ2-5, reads KAGVTQTPRYLIKTRGQQVTLSCSPISGHRSVSWYQQTPGQGLQFLFEYFSETQRNKGNFPGRFSGRQFSNSRSEMNVSTLELGDSALYLCASSRGGNREETQYFGPGTRLLVL.